Listed here are 18 T cell receptor beta chains from one sample, sequenced in a study of blood T cell repertoires in COVID-19. Generated by immunoSEQ multiplex PCR, the TCRdb table keeps only in-frame clones and is missing some. The table has 70,000 or so clones, 70% to 80% seen once. The sequencing sample was made of peripheral blood. These receptors all come from a woman in her 70s with acute or convalescent COVID-19.

The chain is built from TRBV6-2 or TRBV6-3 and TRBJ2-1, with D perhaps TRBD2 (6 bases). Germline loops: CDR1 MNHEY, CDR2 SVGEGT. V was cut by 5 bases and J by 10 bases, with 12 bases left in between. The CDR3 length is 12 residues. The CDR3: CASSHGSVEQFF. The CDR3 DNA reads as TGTGCCAGCAGTCACGGGAGCGTGGAGCAGTTCTTC.

The gene calls are TRBV5-1 and TRBJ2-7, with TRBD1 identical over 7 bases. The CDR3 runs to 16 residues. With 5 bases clipped from V and 2 bases from J, the junction kept 13 bases outside the gene matches. Germline assignment: CDR1 SGHRS and CDR2 YFSETQ. CDR3 sequence: CASSFAPTGNPYEQYF. CDR3 sequence (DNA): TGCGCCAGCAGTTTTGCCCCGACAGGGAACCCCTACGAGCAGTACTTC.

This clone appeared many times. The chain uses TRBV27 and TRBJ2-2; TRBD2 is a possible D gene (6 bases). Germline CDR1 reads MNHEY; CDR2 reads SMNVEV (reference sequence). There are 14 residues in the CDR3. The ends were cut back, 3 bases at V and 5 bases at J, with 10 bases in the middle. The CDR3 is CASSFVGGTGELFF. DNA of the CDR3: TGTGCCAGCAGTTTCGTTGGGGGGACCGGGGAGCTGTTTTTT.

This clone was seen a single time. The chain carries TRBV19 and TRBJ1-2, with D possibly being TRBD1 (5 bases). Trimming removed 5 bases at V and 2 bases at J, with 12 bases between. Germline V lookup: CDR1 LNHDA, CDR2 SQIVND (reference sequence). The CDR3 runs 14 residues. CDR3 sequence: CASSRPEGNYGYTF. As DNA, the CDR3 is TGTGCCAGTAGTCGACCGGAGGGGAACTATGGCTACACCTTC.

The chain joins TRBV5-4 to TRBJ1-6; 10 nucleotides align to TRBD1. V lost 3 bases, J lost 14 bases, and 14 bases stayed unmatched. Germline CDR1 SGHNT, CDR2 YYREEE (reference sequence). The CDR3 spans 16 residues. The CDR3 spells CASSSPSGTGASTLHF. CDR3 nucleotides: TGTGCCAGCAGCTCGCCCTCCGGGACAGGGGCTTCCACCCTCCACTTT. The entire variable domain, with the rest obtained from reference TRBV5-4 and TRBJ1-6, is as follows: ETGVTQSPTHLIKTRGQQVTLRCSSQSGHNTVSWYQQALGQGPQFIFQYYREEENGRGNFPPRFSGLQFPNYSSELNVNALELDDSALYLCASSSPSGTGASTLHFGNGTRLTVT.

V gene TRBV11-3 combines with J gene TRBJ2-7; TRBD1 matches 7 bases. Germline V lookup: CDR1 SGHNT, CDR2 YENEEA. This CDR3 has 14 amino acids. V was clipped by 5 bases and J by 2 bases; unmatched bases: 6. Written as DNA, the CDR3 is TGTGCCAGCAGCCTTACAGGGGTAACCTACGAGCAGTACTTC. Amino acids: CASSLTGVTYEQYF.

J is TRBJ1-2 and V is TRBV3-1 (or the pseudogene TRBV3-2); D unclear. This CDR3 has 15 amino acids. V lost 0 bases, J lost 0 bases, and 8 bases lay in between. Germline CDR1 and CDR2: LGHDT and YNNKEL (reference sequence). CDR3 DNA: TGTGCCAGCAGCCAAGACGTCAGATCTAACTATGGCTACACCTTC. This gives the protein CASSQDVRSNYGYTF.

The chain couples TRBV5-5 to TRBJ1-1; a possible D gene is TRBD1 (5 bases). The CDR3 spans 16 residues. Trimming took off 0 bases at V and 5 bases at J, with 17 bases between the two ends. Per the germline V gene, CDR1 is SGHKS and CDR2 is YYEKEE (reference sequence). Here the CDR3 DNA reads TGTGCCAGCAGCTTGGATTGGGGGGGTTCGAGAACTGAAGCTTTCTTT. Its protein is CASSLDWGGSRTEAFF. The entire variable domain, with the rest obtained from reference TRBV5-5 and TRBJ1-1, is as follows: DAGVTQSPTHLIKTRGQQVTLRCSPISGHKSVSWYQQVLGQGPQFIFQYYEKEERGRGNFPDRFSARQFPNYSSELNVNALLLGDSALYLCASSLDWGGSRTEAFFGQGTRLTVV.

This clone was detected only once. The gene calls are TRBV5-4 and TRBJ2-7; the match to TRBD2 covers 11 bases. This CDR3 is built from 16 residues. V was pared by 0 bases and J by 3 bases, with 5 bases of the junction left unmatched. Germline CDR1 SGHNT, CDR2 YYREEE (reference sequence). The chain's CDR3 is CASSLGGTSGFYEQYF. The CDR3 DNA reads TGTGCCAGCAGCTTGGGAGGGACTAGCGGCTTCTACGAGCAGTACTTC.

The chain has TRBV10-3 and TRBJ2-1; a weak D match, TRBD2 (7 bases). The CDR3 runs 16 residues. Per the germline V gene, CDR1 is ENHRY and CDR2 is SYGVKD. The V gene lost 3 bases and the J gene lost 4 bases, with 16 bases spanning the gap. Here the CDR3 reads CAISDDRRGGYNEQFF. In DNA, the CDR3 is TGTGCCATCAGTGACGATAGAAGGGGGGGATACAATGAGCAGTTCTTC.

The chain employs TRBV12-3 or TRBV12-4 and TRBJ2-7; a possible D gene is TRBD2 (5 bases). Trimming took 8 bases from V and 4 from J, leaving 15 bases between them. CDR3 length equals 13 residues. The CDR3 DNA follows: TGTGCCAGCCGGGGAGACAATAAGTACGAGCAGTACTTC. Residues: CASRGDNKYEQYF.

The V and J genes are TRBV4-3 and TRBJ2-3, with 10 positions matching TRBD2. From germline, CDR1 is LGHNA and CDR2 YSLEER. Trimming at V came to 4 bases and at J to 0 bases, leaving 4 bases not matched to a gene. The CDR3 is made up of 16 amino acids. CDR3 residues: CASSPGTSVSTDTQYF. The CDR3, as DNA: TGCGCCAGCAGCCCGGGGACTAGCGTTAGCACAGATACGCAGTATTTT.

This clone was observed a single time. This chain connects TRBV6-6 to TRBJ2-3, with 7 bases aligning to TRBD2. V was pared by 2 bases and J by 3 bases, with 2 bases of the junction left unmatched. Germline CDR1 reads MNHNY; CDR2 reads SVGAGI (reference sequence). This CDR3 has 14 residues. The CDR3 region is CASSYGGGTDTQYF. CDR3 nucleotides: TGTGCCAGCAGTTACGGCGGGGGAACAGATACGCAGTATTTT.

The chain has TRBV28 and TRBJ2-1; tentative D call: TRBD1 (6 bases). Germline CDR1 reads MDHEN; CDR2 reads SYDVKM. The germline V and J ends were trimmed by 8 bases and 0 bases, with 14 bases remaining between them. The CDR3 consists of 15 residues. The CDR3 sequence is CASRTDRSSYNEQFF. The CDR3 DNA sequence: TGTGCCAGCCGGACCGACAGGAGCTCCTACAATGAGCAGTTCTTC.

This chain joins TRBV28 and TRBJ2-3, with TRBD1 as a possible D gene (6 bases). The CDR3 totals 14 residues. Germline V gene sequence: CDR1 MDHEN, CDR2 SYDVKM. V lost 6 bases, J lost 5 bases, and 15 bases lay in between. CDR3 region: CASRGAGRKDTQYF. In DNA form, the CDR3 reads TGTGCCAGCAGGGGGGCAGGTCGTAAAGATACGCAGTATTTT.

The chain links TRBV5-4 to TRBJ2-5; TRBD1 is a possible D gene (6 bases). Germline lookup yields CDR1 SGHNT and CDR2 YYREEE (reference sequence). The CDR3 is 12 residues long. Trimming removed 4 bases from V and 5 bases from J, with 9 bases in between. CDR3 sequence reads: CASSITGETQYF. Written as DNA, the CDR3 is TGTGCCAGCAGCATAACAGGGGAGACCCAGTACTTC.

This chain connects TRBV5-8 to TRBJ1-5; D ambiguous. From germline, CDR1 is SGHTS and CDR2 YDEGEE. The CDR3 consists of 15 residues. V lost 0 bases and J lost 3, with 10 bases in between. The CDR3 DNA sequence: TGTGCCAGCAGCTTGGTAGCGGGGAACAATCAGCCCCAGCATTTT. Amino acid sequence: CASSLVAGNNQPQHF.

The chain carries TRBV12-3 or TRBV12-4 and TRBJ2-1, with D possibly TRBD1 on 6 matching bases. The CDR3 runs to 11 residues. Trimming took 6 bases from V and 7 from J, leaving 7 bases between them. CDR3: CASRDRNEQFF. The DNA for the CDR3 is TGTGCCAGCAGGGACAGAAATGAGCAGTTCTTC.